These T cell receptor beta chains were read from a single sample in a study of T cell responses to AZD1222 COVID-19 vaccine. Assay: immunoSEQ multiplex PCR; the TCRdb copy retains only in-frame clones and omits some. Of about 73,000 clones in the sample, roughly 88% are singletons; the top ten hold less than 20%. The starting material was peripheral blood, obtained on day 0 of AZD1222 vaccination. All receptors derive from an adult in good health. Both conserved end residues are part of each CDR3. Each record gives: J gene, clone size, D gene, V gene, CDR3 DNA, CDR3 protein. The D gene is left open where the match is weak. Clone size is shown for a subset of rows, as once, few, many or a class of expanded clone.

>TRBJ2-2|NA|TRBD1|TRBV15
TGTGCCACCAGCAGGGGGGACAGGGGGAGAAGGGTAAACACCGGGGAGCTGTTTTTT
CATSRGDRGRRVNTGELFF
>TRBJ2-7|NA|NA|TRBV11-3
TGTGCCAGCAGCGACCGGGACAATAGTCCCGAGCAGTACTTC
CASSDRDNSPEQYF
>TRBJ2-7|few|TRBD1|TRBV6-1
TGTGCCAGCAGTGAAAGCCGCAGGGGGTCTTACGAGCAGTACTTC
CASSESRRGSYEQYF
>TRBJ2-2|NA|NA|TRBV6-2/TRBV6-3
TGTGCCAGCAGTTACTCGAGGCAGCCTTCTGCGAAGGACACCGGGGAGCTGTTTTTT
CASSYSRQPSAKDTGELFF
>TRBJ1-2|few|NA|TRBV6-2/TRBV6-3
TGTGCCAGCAGTCCCCCCGGGATCTATGGCTACACCTTC
CASSPPGIYGYTF
>TRBJ1-2|NA|NA|TRBV30
TGTGCCTGGAGTGTAGAGCAGGCTGGCTACACCTTC
CAWSVEQAGYTF
>TRBJ2-7|NA|TRBD1|TRBV18
TGTGCCAGCTCACCAAGGACAGGGGGGGACGAGCAGTACTTC
CASSPRTGGDEQYF
>TRBJ1-2|NA|TRBD1|TRBV27
TGTGCCAGCAGTTTGAACAGGGGGCACTATGGCTACACCTTC
CASSLNRGHYGYTF
>TRBJ2-3|NA|NA|TRBV11-2
TGTGCCAGCAGCTTATTAGGGGGGGGGTTCGCAGATACGCAGTATTTT
CASSLLGGGFADTQYF
>TRBJ1-1|NA|NA|TRBV7-2
TGTGCCAGCTGGGGCGGAGGATTGAACACTGAAGCTTTCTTT
CASWGGGLNTEAFF
>TRBJ2-2|NA|NA|TRBV5-1
TGCGCCAGCAGCTTGGATCCCGGCGCGAACACCGGGGAGCTGTTTTTT
CASSLDPGANTGELFF
>TRBJ2-3|NA|TRBD1|TRBV6-5
TGTGCCAGCAGCCGGACAGGGACAGATACGCAGTATTTT
CASSRTGTDTQYF
>TRBJ2-7|NA|NA|TRBV2
TGTGCCAGCAGACAGGTCACCTACGAGCAGTACTTC
CASRQVTYEQYF
>TRBJ2-7|NA|NA|TRBV7-8
TGTGCCAGCAGCTTAGCCTTCGGACGGCAAGACTACGAGCAGTACTTC
CASSLAFGRQDYEQYF
>TRBJ2-3|few|TRBD1|TRBV5-1
TGCGCCAGCGGCCGGGACAGTCGTTCGTTAGATACGCAGTATTTT
CASGRDSRSLDTQYF
>TRBJ2-5|NA|TRBD1|TRBV28
TGTGCCAGCAGTATAGGGACAGGGACCCCCGGGGCCCAGTACTTC
CASSIGTGTPGAQYF
>TRBJ1-5|NA|TRBD1|TRBV15
TGTGCCACCAGCACCAACACCGGGACAGGGGGCAATCAGCCCCAGCATTTT
CATSTNTGTGGNQPQHF
>TRBJ2-7|NA|NA|TRBV13
TGTGCCAGCAGCCGCGGGACAAGCTCCTACGAGCAGTACTTC
CASSRGTSSYEQYF
>TRBJ2-1|NA|TRBD2|TRBV6-4
TGTGCCAGCAGTGAAGCGGGAGGCTCCTACAATGAGCAGTTCTTC
CASSEAGGSYNEQFF
>TRBJ2-2|NA|NA|TRBV6-5
TGTGCCAGCAGCCTGGACAGGAACACCGGGGAGCTGTTTTTT
CASSLDRNTGELFF
>TRBJ2-3|NA|TRBD2|TRBV27
TGTGCCAGCAGTCTCGGACTAGCGGGAGATACGCAGTATTTT
CASSLGLAGDTQYF
>TRBJ2-3|NA|NA|TRBV15
TGTGCCACCAGCATCCTTGGAGATACGCAGTATTTT
CATSILGDTQYF
>TRBJ2-4|NA|NA|TRBV11-2
TGTGCCAGCAGCTTAGGCCTGGGGGGGCGCGCCAAAAACATTCAGTACTTC
CASSLGLGGRAKNIQYF
>TRBJ1-2|NA|NA|TRBV20-1
TGCAGTGCTAGTCCCCAGACACCTAACTATGGCTACACCTTC
CSASPQTPNYGYTF
>TRBJ2-2|NA|NA|TRBV10-1
TGCGCCAGCAGCGCGACAGTCACCGGGGAGCTGTTTTTT
CASSATVTGELFF
>TRBJ1-1|NA|TRBD1|TRBV2
TGTGCCAGCAGGAGGACAGGGGCGAACACTGAAGCTTTCTTT
CASRRTGANTEAFF
>TRBJ1-3|NA|NA|TRBV27
TGTGCCAGCAGTTTATCGGGCAAGGTCCCTGGAAACACCATATATTTT
CASSLSGKVPGNTIYF
>TRBJ1-3|NA|NA|TRBV7-9
TGTGCCAGCAGCTTAGGAACTGACTTATCTGGAAACACCATATATTTT
CASSLGTDLSGNTIYF
>TRBJ1-1|NA|NA|TRBV5-1
TGCGCCAGCAGCTTGGCCACAGGGAACACTGAAGCTTTCTTT
CASSLATGNTEAFF
>TRBJ1-6|NA|TRBD1|TRBV27
TGTGCCAGCAGTCTCACAGGGGGGAATTCACCCCTCCACTTT
CASSLTGGNSPLHF
>TRBJ1-5|NA|NA|TRBV7-8
TGTGCCAGCAGCTTAATACGGCAGGTAAATCAGCCCCAGCATTTT
CASSLIRQVNQPQHF
>TRBJ1-1|NA|TRBD1|TRBV23-1
TGCGCCAGCAGTCAATCCGCGACAGGGTGGCGGACTGAAGCTTTCTTT
CASSQSATGWRTEAFF
>TRBJ2-4|NA|TRBD1|TRBV3-1/TRBV3-2
TGTGCCAGCAGCCAAGGCCGTCGGGACAGGGGGCGATTACTAGCCAAAAACATTCAGTACTTC
CASSQGRRDRGRLLAKNIQYF
>TRBJ1-2|NA|NA|TRBV20-1
TGCAGTGCGTTGGGTTTCCATGGCTACACCTTC
CSALGFHGYTF
>TRBJ1-1|NA|TRBD1|TRBV6-2/TRBV6-3
TGTGCCAGCAGTTACGTAGAAGGACAGGGTTGGGACACTGAAGCTTTCTTT
CASSYVEGQGWDTEAFF
>TRBJ1-1|NA|NA|TRBV12-5
TGTGCTAGTGCCCAATCTAAGTTGTCCACTGAAGCTTTCTTT
CASAQSKLSTEAFF
>TRBJ2-2|NA|TRBD1|TRBV28
TGTGCCAGCAGTTTTTCGACAGGGGGCACCGGGGAGCTGTTTTTT
CASSFSTGGTGELFF
>TRBJ2-7|NA|NA|TRBV6-2/TRBV6-3
TGTGCCAGCAGTTATTCAGGAACGCCTGAGCAGTACTTC
CASSYSGTPEQYF
>TRBJ1-5|NA|NA|TRBV28
TGTGCCAGCAGTTTTGGTTCTAGCAATCAGCCCCAGCATTTT
CASSFGSSNQPQHF
>TRBJ1-5|NA|NA|TRBV2
TGTGCCAGCAGTGAAAAGACAGCCAATCAGCCCCAGCATTTT
CASSEKTANQPQHF
>TRBJ1-5|NA|NA|TRBV18
TGTGCCAGCTCACCATCTCAGGGGAATCAGCCCCAGCATTTT
CASSPSQGNQPQHF
>TRBJ1-3|NA|NA|TRBV30
TGTGCCTGGAGTCCGGACGTAGCTGGAAACACCATATATTTT
CAWSPDVAGNTIYF
>TRBJ1-1|NA|NA|TRBV28
TGTGCCAGCAATCCGGACATCTACATGAACACTGAAGCTTTCTTT
CASNPDIYMNTEAFF
>TRBJ1-4|NA|NA|TRBV3-1/TRBV3-2
TGTGCCAGCAGCCAAGAATGGGGGGCGGGTAATGAAAAACTGTTTTTT
CASSQEWGAGNEKLFF
>TRBJ1-5|NA|NA|TRBV24-1
TGTGCCACCAGTGCGACGGCGGGGGCTGCTGGCAATCAGCCCCAGCATTTT
CATSATAGAAGNQPQHF
>TRBJ2-1|NA|TRBD2|TRBV7-8
TGTGCCAGCAGCTTAGTGGTTAGCGGGGTCTCCTACAATGAGCAGTTCTTC
CASSLVVSGVSYNEQFF
>TRBJ1-2|NA|TRBD1|TRBV30
TGTGCCTGGAGTGTACAGGGGGCCGGCGGCTACACCTTC
CAWSVQGAGGYTF
>TRBJ1-2|NA|NA|TRBV9
TGTGCCAGCAGCGTAGCAGGGGCTGGGAGATATGGCTACACCTTC
CASSVAGAGRYGYTF
>TRBJ2-6|NA|NA|TRBV7-8
TGTGCCAGCAGCTTCGACTCTGGGGCCAACGTCCTGACTTTC
CASSFDSGANVLTF
>TRBJ2-1|NA|TRBD2|TRBV6-4
TGTGCCAGCAGTGAGAAGGTAGCGGGAGGGCATGAGCAGTTCTTC
CASSEKVAGGHEQFF
>TRBJ1-4|NA|NA|TRBV9
TGTGCCAGCAGCGCCCGTCCCGATGAAAAACTGTTTTTT
CASSARPDEKLFF
>TRBJ2-2|NA|NA|TRBV5-6
TGTGCCAGCAGCTTTGATCAGGGTTTCAGCGGGGAGCTGTTTTTT
CASSFDQGFSGELFF
>TRBJ1-3|NA|NA|TRBV5-6
TGTGCCAGCAGCTTGTTGAGGTTCTCTGGAAACACCATATATTTT
CASSLLRFSGNTIYF
>TRBJ2-3|NA|NA|TRBV27
TGTGCCAGCATCTCCCTTGAGACCGGAGGCACAGATACGCAGTATTTT
CASISLETGGTDTQYF